The 28 T cell receptor beta chains in this list originate from one sample, sequenced in a study of cytotoxic CD8 clonotypes in ibrutinib-treated CLL. Clones were read by immunoSEQ multiplex PCR, and TCRdb kept only the in-frame ones, dropping some. The data show fewer than 100,000 clones, roughly 77% seen once. This specimen consisted of PBMCs, obtained after 12 months of ibrutinib treatment. These TCRs come from a human donor with chronic lymphocytic leukemia.

J is TRBJ2-4 and V is TRBV6-1; no definite D call. The CDR3 length is 17 residues. V shed 1 base and J shed 4 bases, with 17 bases lying between them. Germline V lookup: CDR1 MNHNS, CDR2 SASEGT. The CDR3 coding sequence is TGTGCCAGCAGTGAAGTGGCTGCCTTTCCCGGAAAAAACATTCAGTACTTC. Protein sequence: CASSEVAAFPGKNIQYF.

There are a few counts of this clone. CDR3 DNA sequence: TGTGCCAGCAGCCCCGGGGACCTAGCGGGGGAGAACACCGGGGAGCTGTTTTTT. It codes for CASSPGDLAGENTGELFF. The rearrangement joins TRBV6-4 to TRBJ2-2; the match to TRBD2 covers 10 bases. The length of the CDR3 is 18 residues. The germline V gene encodes CDR1 MRHNA and CDR2 SNTAGT. Germline trimming cut 6 bases from V and 1 base from J; bases unmatched to any gene: 11.

This clone was seen only once. The chain carries TRBV28 and TRBJ1-1; TRBD1 matches 10 bases. The CDR3 runs to 15 residues. Trimming removed 6 bases from V and 1 base from J; junction bases left unmatched: 5. The V gene's germline CDR1 is MDHEN and CDR2 SYDVKM. CDR3: CASSPWTGGNTEAFF. The CDR3 DNA reads TGTGCCAGCAGCCCCTGGACAGGGGGGAACACTGAAGCTTTCTTT.

This clone appeared a few times. The chain has TRBV11-2 and TRBJ2-6; possibly TRBD1 or TRBD2 for D (5 bases each). The V end lost 5 bases, the J end lost 0 bases, and 8 bases lay between the germline ends. The CDR3 contains 15 residues. The V gene's germline CDR1 is SGHAT and CDR2 FQNNGV. CDR3 sequence: CASSGTASGANVLTF. CDR3 nucleotides: TGTGCCAGCAGCGGGACCGCCTCTGGGGCCAACGTCCTGACTTTC.

The rearrangement uses TRBV29-1 and TRBJ2-3, with 7 bases identical to TRBD2. Unmatched junction bases numbered 2, after V lost 1 base and J lost 1 base. CDR3 size: 14 residues. Germline loops: CDR1 SQVTM, CDR2 ANQGSEA. The CDR3 reads CSVEASGRTDTQYF. The CDR3 region has the DNA TGCAGCGTTGAAGCTAGCGGCCGCACAGATACGCAGTATTTT.

This clone was observed a handful of times. This chain uses TRBV27 with TRBJ2-4, with D hard to call. Trimming stripped 11 bases from V and 1 base from J, with 18 bases between. Germline V lookup: CDR1 MNHEY, CDR2 SMNVEV (reference sequence). CDR3 size: 15 residues. Here the CDR3 DNA reads TGTGCCTTGTGGGCCCGCGCGTGGGCCAAAAACATTCAGTACTTC. Translating gives CALWARAWAKNIQYF.

The chain uses TRBV19 and TRBJ2-2; D assignment may be TRBD1 or TRBD2 (5 bases each). V lost 7 bases to trimming and J lost 4 bases, with 13 bases between them. Germline lookup yields CDR1 LNHDA and CDR2 SQIVND (reference sequence). CDR3 length: 14 residues. CDR3 in DNA: TGTGCCAGTACGGTAGGGGCGGGCACCGGGGAGCTGTTTTTT. It specifies CASTVGAGTGELFF.

This chain connects TRBV27 to TRBJ2-7, with a tentative D call TRBD2 (6 bases). Trimming stripped 5 bases from V and 4 bases from J, with 18 bases between. The CDR3 consists of 15 residues. The germline V gene encodes CDR1 MNHEY and CDR2 SMNVEV (reference sequence). The CDR3 nucleotides are TGTGCCAGCAGTCCCCTGGGGGGAAGCGGGTACGAGCAGTACTTC. This codes for CASSPLGGSGYEQYF.

The chain recombines TRBV27 with TRBJ2-7, with D possibly TRBD1 on 6 matching bases. V gave up 4 bases and J gave up 5 bases, with 9 bases separating them. Germline V gives CDR1 MNHEY, CDR2 SMNVEV (reference sequence). This CDR3 comprises 12 residues. For the CDR3, the DNA is TGTGCCAGCAGTTCCACAGGGAACGAGCAGTACTTC. It specifies CASSSTGNEQYF.

This clone was found a few times. This chain connects TRBV5-1 to TRBJ2-4; TRBD2 agrees at 9 bases. Germline trimming cut 0 bases from V and 0 bases from J; bases unmatched to any gene: 16. The CDR3 loop spans 21 amino acids. Germline lookup yields CDR1 SGHRS and CDR2 YFSETQ. CDR3 bases: TGCGCCAGCAGCTTGGGCCCCTCCCTAGCGGGGAGCTACCGAGCCAAAAACATTCAGTACTTC. This sequence encodes CASSLGPSLAGSYRAKNIQYF.

The rearrangement links TRBV18 to TRBJ1-5; possibly TRBD1 for D (6 bases). Germline V gene sequence: CDR1 KGHSH, CDR2 LQKENI. CDR3 length: 13 amino acids. Trimming pared 2 bases from V and 7 bases from J, leaving 9 bases between. CDR3 in amino acids: CASSPGGTQPQHF. The CDR3 coding sequence is TGTGCCAGCTCACCAGGGGGGACACAGCCCCAGCATTTT.

The rearrangement joins TRBV7-2 to TRBJ1-2, with D possibly TRBD1 on 5 matching bases. This CDR3 contains 13 residues. The germline V gene has CDR1 SGHTA and CDR2 FQGNSA. The V end lost 5 bases, the J end lost 4 bases, and 11 bases lay between the germline ends. The CDR3 loop is CASSLQGIYGYTF. As DNA, the CDR3 is TGTGCCAGCAGCCTTCAGGGAATCTATGGCTACACCTTC.

The rearrangement joins TRBV6-6 to TRBJ1-2, with D unresolved. Germline CDR1 reads MNHNY; CDR2 reads SVGAGI (reference sequence). The length of the CDR3 is 14 residues. The V end was cut by 2 bases, the J end by 8 bases, with 15 bases between. The CDR3, as DNA: TGTGCCAGCAGTTACACATCGGGCCCGGAGGGCTACACCTTC. Amino acids: CASSYTSGPEGYTF.

This clone occurred once. The V gene is TRBV9, the J gene TRBJ2-3; the match to TRBD2 covers 8 bases. The V gene's germline CDR1 is SGDLS and CDR2 YYNGEE. V shed 0 bases and J 1 base; nucleotides not matched to a gene: 4. The CDR3 has 16 residues. The CDR3 loop reads CASSVVGSGGTDTQYF. CDR3 DNA: TGTGCCAGCAGCGTAGTGGGTAGCGGGGGCACAGATACGCAGTATTTT.

The sample holds one count of this clone. Other nucleotide sequences in the sample specify the same CDR3. In nucleotides, the CDR3 is TGTGCCAGCAGTGGGGGCTACGAGCAGTACTTC. Its protein product is CASSGGYEQYF. The chain joins TRBV2 to TRBJ2-7; D gene ambiguous. The V and J ends lost 4 bases and 3 bases respectively, with 4 bases between them. The CDR3 sequence is 11 residues long. The germline gives CDR1 SNHLY, CDR2 FYNNEI.

The rearrangement links TRBV6-5 to TRBJ2-4; D is perhaps TRBD1 (6 bases). V dropped 6 bases and J dropped 1 base, with 7 bases sitting between them. CDR1 is MNHEY and CDR2 is SVGAGI in the germline V gene. The CDR3 has 13 residues. This CDR3 reads CASRGAAKNIQYF. For the CDR3, the DNA is TGTGCCAGCAGGGGGGCGGCCAAAAACATTCAGTACTTC.

In this sample, this clone turned up once. This chain joins TRBV23-1 and TRBJ2-7; D may be TRBD2 (5 bases). TRBV23-1 is given ORF status, its function remaining uncertain. The length of the CDR3 is 17 residues. V lost 8 bases, J lost 0 bases, and 23 bases lay in between. The CDR3 nucleotides read TGCGCCAGCGCCGCCCCCTTAGCGCCCTCGAGCTCCTACGAGCAGTACTTC. This gives the protein CASAAPLAPSSSYEQYF.

The genes are TRBV7-3 and TRBJ1-2, with 10 nucleotides matching TRBD1. The CDR3 totals 14 residues. Germline-derived CDR1 and CDR2 are SGHTA and FQGTGA. V dropped 7 bases and J dropped 6; count of bases not matched to a gene: 8. As DNA, the CDR3 is TGTGCCAGCACCAAGGGACAGGGGACGGATGGCTACACCTTC. Protein sequence: CASTKGQGTDGYTF.

V gene TRBV28 combines with J gene TRBJ1-3, with a tentative D call TRBD1 (6 bases). The V and J ends lost 9 bases and 8 bases respectively, with 17 bases between them. This CDR3 has 13 residues. Germline CDR1 MDHEN, CDR2 SYDVKM. The CDR3 sequence: CASGGGHGDTIYF. CDR3 DNA: TGTGCCAGTGGGGGGGGCCACGGGGACACCATATATTTT.

The chain is built from TRBV27 and TRBJ2-7; no definite D call. V was pared by 5 bases and J by 2 bases, with 19 bases between. CDR1 and CDR2 (germline): MNHEY, SMNVEV (reference sequence). The CDR3 spans 16 residues. CDR3: CASSIGSGLGPYEQYF. CDR3 DNA sequence: TGTGCCAGCAGTATCGGGTCCGGGCTGGGCCCCTACGAGCAGTACTTC.

Remarks on this clone: This likely stems from a read error, as it lies one base from a far larger clone. The CDR3 spells CASSQDKGATNEKLFF. The CDR3 nucleotides read TGTGCCAGCAGCCAAGATAAGGGTGCAACTAATGAAAAACTGTTTTTT. The rearrangement links TRBV4-2 to TRBJ1-4; D not certain. Germline assignment: CDR1 LGHNA and CDR2 YNFKEQ. The CDR3 has 16 amino acids. The V end was cut by 0 bases, the J end by 0 bases, with 8 bases between.

V usage is TRBV27 and J usage is TRBJ2-7; D call uncertain. V was pared by 9 bases and J by 4 bases, with 7 bases between. The CDR3 runs 10 residues. The V gene's germline CDR1 is MNHEY and CDR2 SMNVEV (reference sequence). The CDR3: CARTSYEQYF. The CDR3 nucleotides read TGTGCCAGAACTTCTTACGAGCAGTACTTC.

The chain recombines TRBV7-8 with TRBJ1-4; TRBD1 matches at 7 bases. Germline trimming cut 5 bases from V and 7 bases from J; bases unmatched to any gene: 13. This CDR3 has 16 residues. Germline V lookup: CDR1 SGHVS, CDR2 FQNEAQ. The DNA of the CDR3 is TGTGCCAGCAGCCCCCCGCGGGACAGCCGGGGTGAAAAACTGTTTTTT. It encodes CASSPPRDSRGEKLFF.

The rearrangement links TRBV4-2 to TRBJ2-7, with TRBD2 identical over 8 bases. CDR1 and CDR2 (germline): LGHNA, YNFKEQ. J lost 2 bases, V lost 1 base, and 7 bases had no gene match. The CDR3 runs 16 residues. CDR3 in amino acids: CASSQAGGPSTYEQYF. The CDR3 DNA follows: TGTGCCAGCAGCCAAGCGGGGGGGCCCTCCACCTACGAGCAGTACTTC.

CDR3 sequence (DNA): TGTGCCAGCAGCTTAGCGCCGGCTAGCGGGGGGTACGAGCAGTACTTC. This codes for CASSLAPASGGYEQYF. This rearrangement joins TRBV7-6 to TRBJ2-7; 11 nucleotides align to TRBD2. The CDR3 has 16 amino acids. V shed 0 bases, J shed 4 bases, and the junction held 5 bases outside the gene matches. The germline V gene encodes CDR1 SGHVS and CDR2 FNYEAQ.

The rearrangement uses TRBV5-6 and TRBJ1-3; D gene ambiguous. The CDR3 has 16 residues. V was pared by 0 bases and J by 0 bases, with 10 bases between. Germline V gene lookup returns CDR1 SGHDT and CDR2 YYEEEE. CDR3 sequence (DNA): TGTGCCAGCAGCTTGGCCCCAGCCGACTCTGGAAACACCATATATTTT. Translating it yields CASSLAPADSGNTIYF.

The V and J genes are TRBV20-1 and TRBJ2-3; D is undetermined. CDR3 size: 10 residues. The V gene lost 7 bases and the J gene lost 6 bases, with 8 bases spanning the gap. Germline V CDR1 and CDR2: DFQATT, SNEGSKA (reference sequence). The CDR3 is CSVVPDTQYF. CDR3 nucleotides: TGCAGTGTAGTTCCGGATACGCAGTATTTT.

The chain links TRBV6-5 to TRBJ2-7; D not resolved. Germline CDR1 is MNHEY and CDR2 is SVGAGI. This CDR3 region has 13 residues. V shed 4 bases and J shed 2 bases, with 9 bases lying between them. The CDR3 reads CASSLAGTYEQYF. The CDR3 region has the DNA TGTGCCAGCAGTTTGGCCGGTACCTACGAGCAGTACTTC.